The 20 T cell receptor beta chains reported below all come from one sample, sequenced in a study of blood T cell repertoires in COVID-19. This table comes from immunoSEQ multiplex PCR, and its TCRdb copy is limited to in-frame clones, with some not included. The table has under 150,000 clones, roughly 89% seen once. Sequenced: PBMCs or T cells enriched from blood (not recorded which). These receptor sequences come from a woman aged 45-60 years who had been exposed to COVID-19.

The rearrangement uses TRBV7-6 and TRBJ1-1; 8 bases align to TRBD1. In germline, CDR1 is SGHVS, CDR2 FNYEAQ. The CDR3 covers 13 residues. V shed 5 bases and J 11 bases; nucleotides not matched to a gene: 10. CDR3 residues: CASSAPGQEGAFF. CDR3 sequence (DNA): TGTGCCAGCAGCGCTCCGGGACAGGAGGGGGCTTTCTTT.

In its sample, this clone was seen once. CDR3 in amino acids: CASSLGFARTSGYNEQFF. The CDR3 DNA reads TGTGCCAGCAGCTTAGGATTCGCCAGGACTAGCGGATACAATGAGCAGTTCTTC. This chain links TRBV7-6 with TRBJ2-1; 10 bases are shared with TRBD2. From germline, CDR1 is SGHVS and CDR2 FNYEAQ. V lost 1 base, J lost 4 bases, and 10 bases stayed unmatched. The CDR3 runs 18 residues.

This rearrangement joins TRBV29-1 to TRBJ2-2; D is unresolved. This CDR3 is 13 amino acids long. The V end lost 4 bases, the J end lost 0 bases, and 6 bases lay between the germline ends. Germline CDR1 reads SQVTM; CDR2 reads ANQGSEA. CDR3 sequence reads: CSVGLTNTGELFF. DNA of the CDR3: TGCAGCGTTGGTCTTACGAACACCGGGGAGCTGTTTTTT.

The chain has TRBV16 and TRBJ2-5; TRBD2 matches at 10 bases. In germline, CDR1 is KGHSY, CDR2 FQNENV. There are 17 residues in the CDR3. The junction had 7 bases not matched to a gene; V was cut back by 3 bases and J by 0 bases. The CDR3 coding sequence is TGTGCCAGCAGCCATTCCCCGGGACTAGCGTACCAAGAGACCCAGTACTTC. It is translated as CASSHSPGLAYQETQYF. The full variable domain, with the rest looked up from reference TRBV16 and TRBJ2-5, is GEEVAQTPKHLVRGEGQKAKLYCAPIKGHSYVFWYQQVLKNEFKFLISFQNENVFDETGMPKERFSAKCLPNSPCSLEIQATKLEDSAVYFCASSHSPGLAYQETQYFGPGTRLLVL.

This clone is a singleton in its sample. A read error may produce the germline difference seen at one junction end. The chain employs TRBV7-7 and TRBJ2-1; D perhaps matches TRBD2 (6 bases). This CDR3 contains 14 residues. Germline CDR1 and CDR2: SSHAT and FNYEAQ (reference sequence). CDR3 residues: CASSQGLAINEQFF. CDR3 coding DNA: TGTGCTAGCAGCCAGGGCCTAGCGATTAATGAGCAGTTCTTC.

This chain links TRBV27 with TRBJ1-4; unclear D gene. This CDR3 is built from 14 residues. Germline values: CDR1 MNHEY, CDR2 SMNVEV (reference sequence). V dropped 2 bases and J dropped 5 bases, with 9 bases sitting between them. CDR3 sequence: CASSLGQYNEKLFF. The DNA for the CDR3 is TGTGCCAGCAGTTTAGGGCAGTACAATGAAAAACTGTTTTTT.

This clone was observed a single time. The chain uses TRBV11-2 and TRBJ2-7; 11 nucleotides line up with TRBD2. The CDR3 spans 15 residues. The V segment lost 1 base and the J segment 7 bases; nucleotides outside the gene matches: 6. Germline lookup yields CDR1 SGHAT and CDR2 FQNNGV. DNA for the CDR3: TGTGCCAGCAGCTTAGGAGTAGCGGGGGGGCATGAGCAGTACTTC. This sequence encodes CASSLGVAGGHEQYF.

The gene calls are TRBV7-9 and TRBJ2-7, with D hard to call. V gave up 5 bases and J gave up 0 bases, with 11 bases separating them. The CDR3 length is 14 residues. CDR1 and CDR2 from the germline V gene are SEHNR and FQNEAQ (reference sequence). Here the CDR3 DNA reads TGTGCCAGCAGCCTACGAGGCCTCTCCTACGAGCAGTACTTC. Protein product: CASSLRGLSYEQYF.

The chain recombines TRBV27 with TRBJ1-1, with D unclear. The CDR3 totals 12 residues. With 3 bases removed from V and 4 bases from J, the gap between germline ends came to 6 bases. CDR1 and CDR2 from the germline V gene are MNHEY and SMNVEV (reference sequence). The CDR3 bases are TGTGCCAGCAGTTTGAAGAGCACTGAAGCTTTCTTT. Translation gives CASSLKSTEAFF.

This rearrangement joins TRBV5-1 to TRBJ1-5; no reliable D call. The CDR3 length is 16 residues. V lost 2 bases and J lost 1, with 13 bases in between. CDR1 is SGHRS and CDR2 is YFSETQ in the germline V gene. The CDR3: CASSLFPGLSNQPQHF. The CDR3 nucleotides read TGCGCCAGCAGCTTATTCCCGGGGTTGAGCAATCAGCCCCAGCATTTT. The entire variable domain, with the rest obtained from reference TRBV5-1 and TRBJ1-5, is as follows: KAGVTQTPRYLIKTRGQQVTLSCSPISGHRSVSWYQQTPGQGLQFLFEYFSETQRNKGNFPGRFSGRQFSNSRSEMNVSTLELGDSALYLCASSLFPGLSNQPQHFGDGTRLSIL.

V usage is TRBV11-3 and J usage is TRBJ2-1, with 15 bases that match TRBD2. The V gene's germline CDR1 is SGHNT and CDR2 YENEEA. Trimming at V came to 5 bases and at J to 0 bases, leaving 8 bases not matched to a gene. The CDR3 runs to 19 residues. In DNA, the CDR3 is TGTGCCAGCAGCCGAGGACTAGCGGGAGGGCGGGACTCCTACAATGAGCAGTTCTTC. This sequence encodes CASSRGLAGGRDSYNEQFF.

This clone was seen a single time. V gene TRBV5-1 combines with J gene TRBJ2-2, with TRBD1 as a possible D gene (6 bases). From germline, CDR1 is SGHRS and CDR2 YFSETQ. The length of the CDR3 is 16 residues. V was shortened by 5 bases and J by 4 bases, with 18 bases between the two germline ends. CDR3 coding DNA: TGCGCCAGCAGTTCACCGGGACATTCGCTCACCGGGGAGCTGTTTTTT. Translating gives CASSSPGHSLTGELFF.

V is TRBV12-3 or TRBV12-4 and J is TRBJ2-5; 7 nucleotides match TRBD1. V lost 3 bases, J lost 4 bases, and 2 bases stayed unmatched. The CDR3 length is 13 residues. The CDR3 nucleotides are TGTGCCAGCAGTTTTCGACAGGGAGAGACCCAGTACTTC. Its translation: CASSFRQGETQYF.

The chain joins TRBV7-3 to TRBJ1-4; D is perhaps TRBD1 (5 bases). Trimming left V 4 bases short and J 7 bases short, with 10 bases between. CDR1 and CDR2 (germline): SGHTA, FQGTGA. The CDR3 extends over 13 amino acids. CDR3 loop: CASSSGRGEKLFF. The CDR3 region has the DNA TGTGCCAGCAGCTCCGGGAGGGGTGAAAAACTGTTTTTT.

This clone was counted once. The CDR3 nucleotides are TGTGCCACCAGTGACCCGGCTGGGTCTAGCGGGGGCGGGAACACCGGGGAGCTGTTTTTT. Translation: CATSDPAGSSGGGNTGELFF. The rearrangement links TRBV24-1 to TRBJ2-2, with 10 bases that match TRBD2. V dropped 4 bases and J dropped 1; count of bases not matched to a gene: 14. The CDR3 covers 20 residues. CDR1 KGHDR and CDR2 SFDVKD come from the germline V gene.

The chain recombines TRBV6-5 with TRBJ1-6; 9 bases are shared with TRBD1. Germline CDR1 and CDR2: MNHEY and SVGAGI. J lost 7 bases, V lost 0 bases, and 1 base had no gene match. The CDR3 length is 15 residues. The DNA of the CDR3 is TGTGCCAGCAGTTACTCAGGGACAGGGAATTCACCCCTCCACTTT. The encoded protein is CASSYSGTGNSPLHF.

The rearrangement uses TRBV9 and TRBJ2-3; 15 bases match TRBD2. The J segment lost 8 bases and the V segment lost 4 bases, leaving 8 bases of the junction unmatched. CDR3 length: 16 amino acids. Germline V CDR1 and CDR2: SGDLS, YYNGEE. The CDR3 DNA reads TGTGCCAGCAGCAAGGGACTAGCGGGAGGAGGGGGTACGCAGTATTTT. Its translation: CASSKGLAGGGGTQYF.

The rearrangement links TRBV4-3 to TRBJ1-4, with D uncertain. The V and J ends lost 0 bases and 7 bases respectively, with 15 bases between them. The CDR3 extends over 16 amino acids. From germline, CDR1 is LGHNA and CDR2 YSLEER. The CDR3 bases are TGCGCCAGCAGCCAAGATGTGGCGGGTAGAGGTGAAAAACTGTTTTTT. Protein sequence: CASSQDVAGRGEKLFF.

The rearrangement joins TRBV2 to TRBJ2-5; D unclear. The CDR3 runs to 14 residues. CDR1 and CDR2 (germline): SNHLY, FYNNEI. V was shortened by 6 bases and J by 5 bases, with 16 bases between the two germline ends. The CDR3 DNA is TGTGCCAGCAGGATCGACCCCGCGGCGGAGACCCAGTACTTC. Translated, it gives CASRIDPAAETQYF.

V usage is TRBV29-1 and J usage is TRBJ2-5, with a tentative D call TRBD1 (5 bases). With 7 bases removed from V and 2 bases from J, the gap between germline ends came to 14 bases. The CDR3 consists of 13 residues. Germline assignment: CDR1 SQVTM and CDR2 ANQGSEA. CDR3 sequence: CSAQGSKQETQYF. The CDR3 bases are TGCAGCGCCCAGGGTAGTAAGCAAGAGACCCAGTACTTC.